This entry lists 8 T cell receptor beta chains sequenced from one sample in a study of shared clonotypes between healthy human individuals. Generated by immunoSEQ multiplex PCR, the TCRdb table keeps only in-frame clones and is missing some. The sample contains millions of clones, 90% to 95% of which appear only once. Sample: naive CD4+ T cells sorted from blood. Subset: CD45RA+ positively selected. All receptors come from a man in his late teens or twenties in good health.

This clone occurred once. This sequence joins TRBV5-6 and TRBJ2-1, with D possibly being TRBD1 (5 bases). The V end lost 4 bases, the J end lost 9 bases, and 20 bases lay between the germline ends. The V gene's germline CDR1 is SGHDT and CDR2 YYEEEE. The length of the CDR3 is 15 residues. The CDR3 reads CASSRQHVVSSEQFF. In DNA, the CDR3 is TGTGCCAGCAGCCGACAGCACGTCGTCTCTAGTGAGCAGTTCTTC.

The rearrangement links TRBV9 to TRBJ2-1; D is unresolved. The ends were cut back, 3 bases at V and 2 bases at J, with 6 bases in the middle. CDR1 and CDR2 (germline): SGDLS, YYNGEE. The CDR3 consists of 13 residues. CDR3 protein: CASSGRPYNEQFF. The CDR3 DNA sequence: TGTGCCAGCAGCGGCCGACCCTACAATGAGCAGTTCTTC.

As to this clone: The sample contains more than one DNA sequence encoding this CDR3. In DNA, the CDR3 is TGTGCCAGCAGCTTATCAGGTGGAGATACGCAGTATTTT. It specifies CASSLSGGDTQYF. The rearrangement joins TRBV7-9 to TRBJ2-3; no firm D call. The V end lost 2 bases, the J end lost 5 bases, and 8 bases lay between the germline ends. CDR3 length: 13 residues. Germline CDR1 reads SEHNR; CDR2 reads FQNEAQ (reference sequence).

Details on this clone: This sample also contains other DNA sequences that code for the same CDR3. The chain uses TRBV9 and TRBJ1-1; D ambiguous. The CDR3 loop spans 13 amino acids. V was shortened by 0 bases and J by 3 bases, with 6 bases between the two germline ends. CDR1 SGDLS and CDR2 YYNGEE come from the germline V gene. The CDR3: CASSVGRDTEAFF. The DNA of the CDR3 is TGTGCCAGCAGCGTAGGTCGGGACACTGAAGCTTTCTTT.

This chain joins TRBV7-2 and TRBJ2-7; possibly TRBD2 for D (6 bases). With 4 bases removed from V and 2 bases from J, the gap between germline ends came to 9 bases. The germline V gene has CDR1 SGHTA and CDR2 FQGNSA. This CDR3 has 13 residues. In DNA, the CDR3 is TGTGCCAGCAGCTCGGGAGTGACCTACGAGCAGTACTTC. Its translation: CASSSGVTYEQYF.

The chain is built from TRBV15 and TRBJ1-6, with 9 bases aligning to TRBD1. The CDR3 covers 16 residues. Germline V lookup: CDR1 LNHNV, CDR2 YYDKDF (reference sequence). The ends lost 1 base at V and 4 bases at J; junction bases unmatched: 2. The CDR3 coding sequence is TGTGCCACCAGCAGAGCCGACAGGGGGTATAATTCACCCCTCCACTTT. This gives the protein CATSRADRGYNSPLHF.

The genes are TRBV7-9 and TRBJ2-1; maybe TRBD1 (6 bases). V was pared by 5 bases and J by 4 bases, with 18 bases between. Germline V gene sequence: CDR1 SEHNR, CDR2 FQNEAQ (reference sequence). CDR3 size: 16 residues. The CDR3 region is CASSMSSAGVYNEQFF. CDR3 nucleotide sequence: TGTGCCAGCAGCATGTCTTCTGCAGGGGTGTACAATGAGCAGTTCTTC.

V is TRBV5-8 and J is TRBJ2-3; 7 bases align to TRBD1. CDR1 is SGHTS and CDR2 is YDEGEE in the germline V gene. The CDR3 contains 14 residues. Unmatched junction bases numbered 5, after V lost 4 bases and J lost 3 bases. This CDR3 reads CASSKGGPTDTQYF. The CDR3 nucleotides read TGTGCCAGCAGCAAAGGGGGCCCGACAGATACGCAGTATTTT.